Sequencing of this T cell receptor beta chain was carried out in a study of PD-1 blockade in classical Hodgkin lymphoma (dated by TCRdb to about 2020). As for the study more broadly: Nivolumab dosing was 3 mg/kg intravenously every 2 weeks, continuing until either disease progression or unacceptable toxicity. The study used CyTOF and TCR beta sequencing to define a peripheral blood immune signature of response to PD-1 blockade in classical Hodgkin lymphoma.

The CDR3 goes from the cysteine to the phenylalanine over 14 residues. The kept DNA is CDR3 alone, 42 bases in frame from the first base. Taken from the germline V gene (reference sequence), the CDR1 and CDR2 loops are LNHDA and SQIVND. V ends up 4 bases short and J 1 base short, with an unmatched junction base count of 3. The time point label here, explained by the study, means: cycle 1 day 1 (C1D1), immediately before nivolumab initiation. Relapse after autologous stem cell transplantation had occurred in all trial patients, and cohorts A, B and C were distinguished by prior brentuximab vedotin exposure. The trial cohort included around 60 patients with relapsed/refractory classical Hodgkin lymphoma, and each patient had a best overall response of complete response, partial response or progressive disease. In the multi-cohort phase II CheckMate 205 trial, trial patients received single-agent nivolumab. Best overall response was determined by an independent review committee according to the 2007 International Working Group response criteria. Trial PBMCs were obtained immediately prior to nivolumab initiation (C1D1) and on therapy at cycle 2 day 1 and cycle 4 day 1. After peripheral blood was drawn into 8 mL Vacutainer Cell Preparation Tubes, PBMCs were isolated by centrifugation and then cryopreserved.

Details on this clone: The clone's antigen remains unknown. Per-base qualities were not stored, and no clone one base away is much larger.

Overall study outcomes, separate from this receptor: Trial patients achieving complete response had baseline diversity similar to newly diagnosed patients, whereas partial responders and progressors had significantly lower diversity. The study was restricted to a single clinical trial cohort, and the causes of repertoire differences, possibly disease activity or prior therapy, were left undefined. A significant rise by C4D1 was seen in CD4+ but not CD8+ TCR diversity (p=0.0027 vs p=0.16), with the rise being most apparent in complete responders (p=0.02). Patients starting nivolumab less than 1 year after ASCT had lower diversity and were excluded from later analyses to avoid confounding by immune reconstitution. Baseline TCR diversity was reported to be lower in newly diagnosed patients than in healthy donors, and even lower in relapsed/refractory patients.

Genomic DNA was isolated using the Qiagen DNeasy kit from unsorted PBMCs as well as from negatively selected CD4+ and CD8+ fractions. TCR beta CDR3 regions were subjected to amplification by immunoSEQ multiplex PCR with primers that anneal to V and J segments. A synthetic immune receptor repertoire was used to minimize amplification bias, and any remaining bias was removed computationally after sequencing. Under the source paper's analysis protocol: Custom Python scripts were used to quantify repertoire diversity as the Shannon entropy index. The unsorted, CD4+ and CD8+ repertoires were each analyzed separately, with the exception of combined analyses, where CD4+ and CD8+ sequences were merged in silico. A clone counted as expanded when the clone's frequency after treatment rose at least 2-fold relative to C1D1, and clones undetected at baseline were given a pseudocount of 0.5. Clones with 0 or 1 copy at C1D1 were classified as singleton clones, and clones with 2 or more copies were classified as non-singleton clones. Clones expanded in unsorted samples were labelled as CD4+, CD8+ or unknown by matching protein sequences in sorted samples from the same patient. Wilcoxon tests on paired samples were used to test diversity changes from C1D1 to C4D1. TCRdb took this table from immuneACCESS and kept in-frame rearrangements with V and J called. Such tables lack part of the clones; where checked against another copy, unresolved V genes explain under half of the gap, and the rest is unexplained. Clone size and the V and J calls come from that table; the DNA yielded D and trimming. This sample lists almost 100,000 clones; 80% to 95% were detected once. 2.5% to 3.5% of the sample goes to the ten largest clones.

Recombination connected TRBV19 to TRBJ2-7, with 8 junctional bases fitting TRBD2. Sequences were derived from peripheral blood mononuclear cells (PBMCs), sampled at baseline. The clonotype was recovered from a human donor with classical Hodgkin lymphoma. DNA sequence: TGTGCCAGTAGTAGAGGGACTAGGTCCTACGAGCAGTACTTC. This sequence encodes CASSRGTRSYEQYF.